This TCR beta chain originates from a study of OX40 agonist ivuxolimab in advanced cancers. Concerning the study at large: Ivuxolimab, which targeted the costimulatory receptor OX40 (CD134), was an agonistic, fully human IgG2 monoclonal antibody. Intravenous ivuxolimab was administered to patients every 2 weeks at six dose levels: 0.01, 0.1, 0.3, 1.5, 3 and 10 mg/kg. Of the approximately 53 patients in dose escalation, some 20 had hepatocellular carcinoma, some 15 had melanoma, 9 had renal cell carcinoma and 9 had head and neck cancer. Partial responses occurred in three dose-escalation patients: two with cutaneous melanoma and one with hepatocellular carcinoma. Peripheral TCRbeta sequencing was intended to test whether TCR sequence diversity was altered and clonal T-cell expansion was caused by ivuxolimab. In the dose-escalation cohort, more than 75% of patients were male, and the mean age was roughly 60 years, with a range of roughly 23 to 85. Patients were allowed to have had prior anti-PD-1, anti-PD-L1 or anti-CTLA-4 therapy, and approximately 40% of the dose-escalation patients had been treated with checkpoint inhibitors. The paper reports the monotherapy dose-escalation portion (N of about 47 patients) of the phase I ivuxolimab trial. Paper-wide results and their limitations: Partial responders in the 0.1-3.0 mg/kg groups had among the lowest normalized peripheral clonal expansion, especially among CD8+ T cells. At doses of 0.1 to 3.0 mg/kg, clonal expansion of both CD4+ and CD8+ T cells in blood was seen between baseline and week 6. After ivuxolimab, expanded clones were on average more numerous among CD8+ T cells than among CD4+ T cells. Which antigens the clonally expanded peripheral T cells were specific for was not determined. Low levels of normalized T-cell clonal expansion were also seen in some nonresponding patients.

A remark on this clone: Its antigen specificity is not known. No base-level quality is on record; no much larger clone is a single base apart.

Patients with autoimmune disease history or receiving systemic immunosuppression were excluded from the trial. Peripheral blood for TCR sequencing was collected from all dose cohorts at baseline, on cycle 4 day 1, and on cycle 7 day 1. Samples were obtained from an open-label, multicenter, first-in-human phase I dose-escalation trial of ivuxolimab. Adults with locally advanced or metastatic head and neck squamous cell, hepatocellular, melanoma or renal cell carcinoma were enrolled in the trial. Before TCR sequencing, CD4+ T cells and CD8+ T cells were sorted from peripheral blood as separate populations. Sequences LGHNA (CDR1) and YSLEER (CDR2) are obtained from the germline V gene. The CDR3 sequence holds 16 residues, the cysteine and phenylalanine included. Of all the DNA, just the CDR3 is kept, 48 bases in frame from base 1. V lost 1 base and J lost 0 bases; the stretch between them is 12 bases long.

Genomic DNA was extracted from sorted cells for sequencing of the TCRbeta CDR3 region. The immunoSEQ Assay was used to sequence the TCRbeta CDR3 regions. TCRdb obtained this table from immuneACCESS and retained in-frame rearrangements with V and J assigned. These tables miss some clones; where compared with another copy, unresolved V genes account for less than half of the shortfall, and the remainder is unexplained. The sample table holds some 17,000 clones, of which approximately 88% were seen once. Of the sample, 67% falls within the top ten clones. The chain couples TRBV4-3 to TRBJ1-2, and perhaps TRBD1 as D gene, on 5 matching bases. This sequence was found in an adult with an advanced solid tumor such as melanoma, head and neck, liver or kidney cancer. Sequenced here: CD4+ or CD8+ T cells sorted from blood, sampled in a trial of the OX40 agonist ivuxolimab. CDR3 loop: CASSQGQFYSNYGYTF. In nucleotides, the sequence is TGCGCCAGCAGCCAAGGACAGTTTTACTCTAACTATGGCTACACCTTC.